Listed here are 24 T cell receptor beta chains from one sample, sequenced in a study of cytomegalovirus exposure and HLA in healthy donors. Amplification used 60 Vbeta primers and 13 Jbeta primers. The protocol was immunoSEQ multiplex PCR, while the TCRdb copy is restricted to in-frame clones and leaves out a portion. This table has about 130,000 clones, 83% appearing once. What was sequenced was PBMCs. These receptor sequences come from a girl aged 2 to 10 in good health and CMV-seronegative.

The V and J genes are TRBV19 and TRBJ2-7, with D maybe TRBD1 (6 bases). The CDR3 consists of 16 residues. V was pared by 5 bases and J by 3 bases, with 20 bases between. Germline V gene lookup returns CDR1 LNHDA and CDR2 SQIVND (reference sequence). CDR3 sequence reads: CASSVAAGDVVYEQYF. DNA of the CDR3: TGTGCCAGTAGTGTCGCAGCAGGGGACGTGGTCTACGAGCAGTACTTC.

The chain carries TRBV15 and TRBJ2-7, with 8 nucleotides matching TRBD1. Trimming cost V 3 bases and J 6 bases; bases outside gene matches: 4. Germline values: CDR1 LNHNV, CDR2 YYDKDF (reference sequence). This CDR3 has 13 residues. CDR3 loop: CATSRKDRAEQYF. CDR3 coding DNA: TGTGCCACCAGCAGGAAGGACAGGGCCGAGCAGTACTTC.

The chain carries TRBV18 and TRBJ1-2, with 9 bases aligning to TRBD1. This CDR3 is 14 amino acids long. The germline CDR1 and CDR2 sequences are KGHSH and LQKENI. J was trimmed by 2 bases and V by 6 bases; bases with no gene match: 4. The CDR3 loop is CASSFGQGNYGYTF. CDR3 nucleotide sequence: TGTGCCAGCTCCTTTGGACAGGGGAACTATGGCTACACCTTC.

The gene calls are TRBV27 and TRBJ1-1; D gene ambiguous. From germline, CDR1 is MNHEY and CDR2 SMNVEV (reference sequence). The CDR3 sequence is 15 residues long. V was pared by 2 bases and J by 2 bases, with 12 bases between. Here the CDR3 reads CASSLRSGSNTEAFF. The CDR3 DNA reads as TGTGCCAGCAGTTTAAGGTCTGGGAGTAACACTGAAGCTTTCTTT.

The J gene is TRBJ2-5, the V gene TRBV7-9; 10 bases fit TRBD1. CDR1 is SEHNR, CDR2 FQNEAQ, per germline (reference sequence). This CDR3 has 16 residues. V dropped 5 bases and J dropped 0; count of bases not matched to a gene: 6. CDR3 protein: CASSPWTGGNQETQYF. The DNA for the CDR3 is TGTGCCAGCAGCCCCTGGACAGGGGGGAACCAAGAGACCCAGTACTTC. Together with reference TRBV7-9 and TRBJ2-5, the CDR3 gives the full variable domain: DTGVSQNPRHKITKRGQNVTFRCDPISEHNRLYWYRQTLGQGPEFLTYFQNEAQLEKSRLLSDRFSAERPKGSFSTLEIQRTEQGDSAMYLCASSPWTGGNQETQYFGPGTRLLVL.

CDR3 amino acids: CASSEFFPSGYNTGELFF. For the CDR3, the DNA is TGTGCCAGCAGTGAATTTTTTCCTAGCGGTTACAACACCGGGGAGCTGTTTTTT. The chain joins TRBV25-1 to TRBJ2-2, with 7 bases lining up with TRBD2. From germline, CDR1 is MGHDK and CDR2 SYGVNS. The CDR3 sequence is 18 residues long. Trimming took 1 base from V and 2 from J; bases not matched to a gene: 10.

Here the CDR3 DNA reads TGTGCCAGCAGCCCTACTCCGGGACTACGAGAGACCCAGTACTTC. As protein: CASSPTPGLRETQYF. This chain connects TRBV7-6 to TRBJ2-5; 7 nucleotides agree with TRBD2. Germline V gene lookup returns CDR1 SGHVS and CDR2 FNYEAQ. The trim removed 5 bases at V and 4 bases at J, leaving 10 bases unmatched. The CDR3 has 15 amino acids.

The V and J genes are TRBV5-1 and TRBJ2-7; 10 bases line up with TRBD1. This CDR3 spans 15 amino acids. From germline, CDR1 is SGHRS and CDR2 YFSETQ. The ends lost 5 bases at V and 4 bases at J; junction bases unmatched: 9. CDR3: CASSHTGTGVYEQYF. The CDR3 DNA is TGCGCCAGCAGTCATACTGGGACAGGGGTTTACGAGCAGTACTTC.

This clone was seen only once. The rearrangement joins TRBV7-9 to TRBJ1-2, with 10 bases that match TRBD1. The CDR3 spans 15 residues. The germline CDR1 and CDR2 sequences are SEHNR and FQNEAQ (reference sequence). V was clipped by 1 base and J by 2 bases; unmatched bases: 1. CDR3 amino acids: CASSLVGQGNYGYTF. The CDR3 coding sequence is TGTGCCAGCAGCTTAGTGGGACAGGGGAACTATGGCTACACCTTC.

V and J are TRBV5-1 and TRBJ2-3, with D maybe TRBD2 (5 bases). The V gene lost 3 bases and the J gene lost 0 bases, with 14 bases spanning the gap. This CDR3 contains 16 residues. The germline V gene has CDR1 SGHRS and CDR2 YFSETQ. As DNA, the CDR3 is TGCGCCAGCAGCTGGGGAGTAGCGCCTAGCACAGATACGCAGTATTTT. Encoded protein: CASSWGVAPSTDTQYF.

The V gene is TRBV4-1, the J gene TRBJ1-1, with D perhaps matching TRBD1 (5 bases). The length of the CDR3 is 12 residues. Germline-derived CDR1 and CDR2 are MGHRA and YSYEKL. Trimming took off 6 bases at V and 4 bases at J, with 9 bases between the two ends. CDR3 sequence (DNA): TGCGCCAGCAGGCAGGGAGGCACTGAAGCTTTCTTT. Protein sequence: CASRQGGTEAFF.

The chain carries TRBV6-6 and TRBJ2-2; maybe TRBD1 (5 bases). With 3 bases removed from V and 2 bases from J, the gap between germline ends came to 13 bases. Germline V gene lookup returns CDR1 MNHNY and CDR2 SVGAGI (reference sequence). This CDR3 contains 16 residues. In nucleotides, the CDR3 is TGTGCCAGCAGTTATCTTAACCAGGGCAACACCGGGGAGCTGTTTTTT. It specifies CASSYLNQGNTGELFF.

The chain combines TRBV7-3 with TRBJ1-1; TRBD1 might be the D (6 bases). Germline V gene lookup returns CDR1 SGHTA and CDR2 FQGTGA. Trimming took 3 bases from V and 1 from J, leaving 9 bases between them. This CDR3 region has 14 residues. CDR3 DNA sequence: TGTGCCAGCAGCTTGGGGGCCTCGAACACTGAAGCTTTCTTT. It specifies CASSLGASNTEAFF.

The gene calls are TRBV4-3 and TRBJ1-2; possibly TRBD1 for D (6 bases). The germline V and J ends were trimmed by 4 bases and 2 bases, with 14 bases remaining between them. This CDR3 region has 15 residues. Germline V gives CDR1 LGHNA, CDR2 YSLEER. CDR3 in amino acids: CASSPTGGANYGYTF. In nucleotides, the CDR3 is TGCGCCAGCAGCCCGACGGGGGGGGCGAACTATGGCTACACCTTC.

The chain combines TRBV10-2 with TRBJ2-1; TRBD2 matches at 9 bases. V shed 8 bases, J shed 5 bases, and the junction held 10 bases outside the gene matches. CDR3 length: 15 amino acids. Per germline, CDR1 WSHSY and CDR2 SAAADI. CDR3 sequence reads: CASFGAGGSHNEQFF. The CDR3 DNA reads as TGCGCCAGCTTCGGCGCGGGAGGGTCACACAATGAGCAGTTCTTC.

For this clone: Compared with germline, one end of the junction differs, possibly owing to a read error. Other DNA sequences in the same sample also yield this CDR3. V usage is TRBV9 and J usage is TRBJ1-4, with a tentative D call TRBD1 (6 bases). CDR3 length: 16 residues. The germline CDR1 and CDR2 sequences are SGDLS and YYNGEE. In nucleotides, the CDR3 is TGTGCTAGCAGCGATAGGGGGTGGGGTCATAATGAAAAACTGTTTTTT. Translating it yields CASSDRGWGHNEKLFF.

The chain links TRBV5-4 to TRBJ2-5, with 7 positions matching TRBD1. The DNA end lines up better with TRBJ2-7; the J call may be wrong. CDR1 and CDR2 (germline): SGHNT, YYREEE (reference sequence). The CDR3 spans 15 residues. As DNA, the CDR3 is TGTGCCAGCAGCCGACAGGGCACCACTACCTACGAGCAGTACTTC. Translated, it gives CASSRQGTTTYEQYF.

The chain links TRBV27 to TRBJ2-7; 8 positions match TRBD2. CDR1 is MNHEY, CDR2 SMNVEV, per germline (reference sequence). The CDR3 length is 15 residues. V was clipped by 4 bases and J by 6 bases; unmatched bases: 11. CDR3 in amino acids: CASSSRGGAYGEQYF. The DNA for the CDR3 is TGTGCCAGCAGTTCCCGGGGGGGGGCTTATGGCGAGCAGTACTTC.

The rearrangement joins TRBV28 to TRBJ2-7; the match to TRBD1 covers 8 bases. Germline CDR1 MDHEN, CDR2 SYDVKM. There are 14 residues in the CDR3. Unmatched junction bases numbered 9, after V lost 6 bases and J lost 5 bases. Here the CDR3 DNA reads TGTGCCAGCAGCCATCGACAGGGGCGGAACGAGCAGTACTTC. Amino acid sequence: CASSHRQGRNEQYF.

The gene calls are TRBV13 and TRBJ1-2; 9 bases agree with TRBD1. The V segment lost 7 bases and the J segment 5 bases; nucleotides outside the gene matches: 8. The CDR3 is made up of 14 amino acids. Looked up from germline, CDR1 is PRHDT and CDR2 is FYEKMQ (reference sequence). CDR3 sequence: CASTLTGGVYGYTF. The CDR3 nucleotides read TGTGCCAGCACCCTGACAGGGGGTGTTTATGGCTACACCTTC.

This rearrangement joins TRBV30 to TRBJ2-5, with TRBD2 identical over 7 bases. Germline V gene sequence: CDR1 GTSNPN, CDR2 SVGIG (reference sequence). After removal of 7 bases from V and 7 bases from J, the junction contained 6 bases not matched to a gene. The CDR3 covers 11 residues. CDR3 sequence reads: CALGTGGTQYF. For the CDR3, the DNA is TGTGCCTTGGGGACGGGGGGGACCCAGTACTTC.

This chain joins TRBV19 and TRBJ1-5, with TRBD1 identical over 7 bases. This CDR3 region has 14 residues. The V gene end was trimmed by 5 bases and the J gene end by 2 bases; junction bases not matched to a gene: 3. Germline V CDR1 and CDR2: LNHDA, SQIVND (reference sequence). The CDR3 coding sequence is TGTGCCAGTAGTGACAGGGCCCGCAATCAGCCCCAGCATTTT. Translated, it gives CASSDRARNQPQHF.

The CDR3 region is CASSLGLGWDYGYTF. The CDR3 nucleotides read TGTGCCAGCAGCTTAGGTCTGGGCTGGGACTATGGCTACACCTTC. The chain joins TRBV7-8 to TRBJ1-2; D is uncertain. The CDR3 contains 15 residues. V lost 1 base, J lost 3 bases, and 12 bases lay in between. Per germline, CDR1 SGHVS and CDR2 FQNEAQ.

V usage is TRBV30 and J usage is TRBJ2-5, with a possible D match to TRBD2 (6 bases). The DNA end favors TRBJ2-7, so the J call may be wrong. The CDR3 contains 13 residues. In germline, CDR1 is GTSNPN, CDR2 SVGIG (reference sequence). In DNA, the CDR3 is TGTGCCTGGAGTGTATCAGGAGGGACCGAGCAGTACTTC. Encoded protein: CAWSVSGGTEQYF.